The sequence of this T cell receptor (beta chain) was determined in a study of beta chain features in type 1 diabetes. The CDR3 spans 12 residues. Trimming removed 5 bases from V and 6 bases from J, with 8 bases in between. Looked up from germline, CDR1 is SGHTA and CDR2 is FQGTGA. Expressed TCRB transcripts were sequenced because the entire RNA isolate underwent reverse transcription. Method: immunoSEQ multiplex PCR; TCRdb's copy keeps in-frame clones and lacks some. Altogether around 150,000 clones are present, about a tenth being singletons, with the ten largest covering under 0.55%. To note about this clone: What it binds is not known.

Study results and limitations: Whether HLA type affects TCRB rearrangement stayed undetermined in the present work. Shorter TCRB CDR3s, moderately but significantly so, marked every one of the four CD4+ subsets in Type 1 diabetes patients.

This receptor was obtained from a young man with type 1 diabetes. The sequenced material came from central memory CD4+ T cells from blood. This chain joins TRBV7-3 and TRBJ2-1; D is undetermined. CDR3 DNA sequence: TGTGCCAGCAGCCAATTTCCCAATGAGCAGTTCTTC. Its protein product is CASSQFPNEQFF. The full variable domain, its missing parts supplied by reference TRBV7-3 and TRBJ2-1, is GAGVSQTPSNKVTEKGKYVELRCDPISGHTALYWYRQSLGQGPEFLIYFQGTGAADDSGLPNDRFFAVRPEGSVSTLKIQRTERGDSAVYLCASSQFPNEQFFGPGTRLTVL.